Each of the 32 T cell receptor beta chains below was sequenced from the same sample in a study of cytomegalovirus exposure and HLA in healthy donors. The primer mix had 60 Vbeta and 13 Jbeta primers. Clones were read by immunoSEQ multiplex PCR, and TCRdb kept only the in-frame ones, dropping some. Found here are roughly 100,000 clones, about 80% of them singletons; the top ten hold about 4.3%. Sample: PBMCs. Receptors originate from a man aged 40-49 years in good health and CMV-seronegative.

The gene calls are TRBV4-2 and TRBJ2-7; D perhaps matches TRBD1 (5 bases). The V gene's germline CDR1 is LGHNA and CDR2 YNFKEQ. Between the trimmed V and J ends, which lost 0 bases and 6 bases, there was a span of 12 bases. This CDR3 spans 14 amino acids. This chain's CDR3 is CASSQDRQGAEQYV. In nucleotides, the CDR3 is TGTGCCAGCAGCCAAGATCGGCAGGGCGCCGAGCAGTACGTC.

This clone was seen a single time. A junction end diverges from the germline sequence, so it may reflect a read error. The chain has TRBV7-9 and TRBJ1-2; D gene uncertain. The germline gives CDR1 SEHNR, CDR2 FQNEAQ (reference sequence). The CDR3 sequence is 10 residues long. CDR3 nucleotides: TGTTCCAGCAGCCTCCGGGGCTACACCTTC. Encoded protein: CSSSLRGYTF. The full variable domain, rest sourced from reference TRBV7-9 and TRBJ1-2, is DTGVSQNPRHKITKRGQNVTFRCDPISEHNRLYWYRQTLGQGPEFLTYFQNEAQLEKSRLLSDRFSAERPKGSFSTLEIQRTEQGDSAMYLCSSSLRGYTFGSGTRLTVV.

The gene calls are TRBV12-5 and TRBJ1-1; 7 bases are shared with TRBD1. Trimming cost V 5 bases and J 0 bases; bases outside gene matches: 3. CDR3 length: 14 amino acids. Germline loops: CDR1 LGHNT, CDR2 FRNRAP. The CDR3 here is CASGPQGLNTEAFF. For the CDR3, the DNA is TGTGCTAGTGGTCCACAGGGGCTGAACACTGAAGCTTTCTTT.

The rearrangement links TRBV6-5 to TRBJ1-5; D possibly corresponds to TRBD1 (6 bases). Germline CDR1 reads MNHEY; CDR2 reads SVGAGI. The CDR3 spans 15 residues. V was trimmed by 6 bases and J by 2 bases, leaving 14 bases between them. The CDR3, as DNA: TGTGCCAGCAGGCCACAGGGTACTGGCAATCAGCCCCAGCATTTT. It encodes CASRPQGTGNQPQHF.

The chain couples TRBV5-6 to TRBJ2-1; D not resolved. CDR1 and CDR2 (germline): SGHDT, YYEEEE. Trimming removed 4 bases at V and 6 bases at J, with 8 bases between. The CDR3 sequence is 12 residues long. The CDR3 spells CASSPFSNEQFF. The CDR3 DNA reads as TGTGCCAGCAGCCCTTTTAGCAATGAGCAGTTCTTC.

This sequence joins TRBV15 and TRBJ1-4; the match to TRBD1 covers 11 bases. The CDR3 sequence is 15 residues long. Germline V CDR1 and CDR2: LNHNV, YYDKDF (reference sequence). V was clipped by 3 bases and J by 8 bases; unmatched bases: 5. The CDR3 loop is CATSRGGQGEEKLFF. CDR3 sequence (DNA): TGTGCCACCAGCAGGGGGGGACAGGGGGAAGAAAAACTGTTTTTT.

The rearrangement links TRBV6-5 to TRBJ1-1; D call uncertain. Germline CDR1 and CDR2: MNHEY and SVGAGI. The CDR3 totals 12 residues. V was shortened by 5 bases and J by 0 bases, with 4 bases between the two germline ends. The chain's CDR3 is CASSTVNTEAFF. In DNA form, the CDR3 reads TGTGCCAGCAGTACAGTGAACACTGAAGCTTTCTTT.

This clone was detected only a few times. The V call is TRBV11-2, the J call TRBJ2-7, with D tentatively TRBD2 (5 bases). V lost 4 bases and J lost 4, with 14 bases in between. The CDR3 contains 14 residues. In germline, CDR1 is SGHAT, CDR2 FQNNGV. CDR3: CASSSTSTGYEQYF. The CDR3 coding sequence is TGTGCCAGCAGCTCCACTAGTACTGGGTACGAGCAGTACTTC.

In DNA form, the CDR3 reads TGTGCCAGCAGTGAGGCGGGGGCGGACGAGCAGTACTTC. Encoded protein: CASSEAGADEQYF. This chain links TRBV2 with TRBJ2-7; D possibly corresponds to TRBD2 (7 bases). Germline-derived CDR1 and CDR2 are SNHLY and FYNNEI. Trimming left V 3 bases short and J 5 bases short, with 11 bases between. This CDR3 has 13 residues.

The chain combines TRBV19 with TRBJ2-3; 7 bases line up with TRBD2. Germline CDR1 reads LNHDA; CDR2 reads SQIVND (reference sequence). This CDR3 spans 16 amino acids. After removal of 7 bases from V and 0 bases from J, the junction contained 10 bases not matched to a gene. The CDR3 DNA reads TGTGCCAGTACCTCTGGTTACGGGGGGAGCACAGATACGCAGTATTTT. It specifies CASTSGYGGSTDTQYF.

This clone was detected a few times. This rearrangement joins TRBV27 to TRBJ2-1, with TRBD1 matching 12 bases. The CDR3 has 17 amino acids. The germline V gene has CDR1 MNHEY and CDR2 SMNVEV (reference sequence). J was trimmed by 9 bases and V by 4 bases; bases with no gene match: 13. This CDR3 is CASSSLDRDRGRGEQFF. The CDR3 DNA sequence: TGTGCCAGCAGTTCACTAGACCGGGACAGGGGGCGCGGTGAGCAGTTCTTC.

This chain uses TRBV15 with TRBJ1-3; D not resolved. Germline V gene lookup returns CDR1 LNHNV and CDR2 YYDKDF (reference sequence). Trimming took 1 base from V and 6 from J, leaving 10 bases between them. The CDR3 consists of 14 residues. This CDR3 reads CATSRGRIVNTIYF. The CDR3 nucleotides are TGTGCCACCAGCAGAGGGAGAATAGTAAACACCATATATTTT.

This chain links TRBV7-2 with TRBJ2-3, with 10 bases aligning to TRBD2. V was pared by 5 bases and J by 2 bases, with 4 bases of the junction left unmatched. The CDR3 is 15 amino acids. The germline gives CDR1 SGHTA, CDR2 FQGNSA. The CDR3, as DNA: TGTGCCAGCAGCCTAACTAGCGGGGACACAGATACGCAGTATTTT. Translated, it gives CASSLTSGDTDTQYF. The whole variable domain, filled in from reference TRBV7-2 and TRBJ2-3, reads GAGVSQSPSNKVTEKGKDVELRCDPISGHTALYWYRQSLGQGLEFLIYFQGNSAPDKSGLPSDRFSAERTGGSVSTLTIQRTQQEDSAVYLCASSLTSGDTDTQYFGPGTRLTVL.

Notes on this clone: No conserved phenylalanine or tryptophan is present at the end of the CDR3, so a read error is the likely explanation. This chain links TRBV5-4 with TRBJ1-2, with TRBD1 matching 9 bases. This CDR3 has 16 amino acids. Germline V gene sequence: CDR1 SGHNT, CDR2 YYREEE (reference sequence). Trimming at V came to 0 bases and at J to 4 bases, leaving 7 bases not matched to a gene. CDR3 amino acids: CASSLVGDRAPYGYTL. CDR3 nucleotide sequence: TGTGCCAGCAGCTTGGTAGGGGACAGGGCCCCCTATGGCTACACCCTC.

This clone was recorded a few times. CDR3 DNA: TGTGCCTGGAGTGTACAGGGGGTGTACGAGCAGTACTTC. This gives the protein CAWSVQGVYEQYF. This rearrangement joins TRBV30 to TRBJ2-7, with 8 bases that match TRBD1. Germline V lookup: CDR1 GTSNPN, CDR2 SVGIG (reference sequence). CDR3 length: 13 residues. V dropped 0 bases and J dropped 4; count of bases not matched to a gene: 2. Variable domain in full (rest from reference TRBV30 and TRBJ2-7): SQTIHQWPATLVQPVGSPLSLECTVEGTSNPNLYWYRQAAGRGLQLLFYSVGIGQISSEVPQNLSASRPQDRQFILSSKKLLLSDSGFYLCAWSVQGVYEQYFGPGTRLTVT.

The rearrangement links TRBV6-4 to TRBJ1-4; D not resolved. CDR1 is MRHNA and CDR2 is SNTAGT in the germline V gene. The CDR3 extends over 15 amino acids. Trimming shortened V by 3 bases and J by 4 bases, and 12 bases separated the two germline ends. DNA of the CDR3: TGTGCCAGCAGTGAGGAAACGGGATTTAATGAAAAACTGTTTTTT. Its protein is CASSEETGFNEKLFF.

The CDR3 nucleotides are TGTGCCAGCAGACGACAGGGAAGCACCTACGAGCAGTACGTC. This codes for CASRRQGSTYEQYV. J is TRBJ2-7 and V is TRBV5-4; TRBD1 matches at 7 bases. V was pared by 5 bases and J by 2 bases, with 7 bases of the junction left unmatched. From germline, CDR1 is SGHNT and CDR2 YYREEE (reference sequence). The CDR3 covers 14 residues.

The chain combines TRBV15 with TRBJ2-7; TRBD2 agrees at 8 bases. Per germline, CDR1 LNHNV and CDR2 YYDKDF (reference sequence). This CDR3 has 13 residues. V gave up 4 bases and J gave up 3 bases; unmatched junction bases: 2. This chain's CDR3 is CATSTGTSYEQYF. In nucleotides, the CDR3 is TGTGCCACCAGCACTGGGACTAGCTACGAGCAGTACTTC.

V gene TRBV29-1 combines with J gene TRBJ2-7, with 9 nucleotides matching TRBD1. Germline-derived CDR1 and CDR2 are SQVTM and ANQGSEA. V lost 7 bases, J lost 5 bases, and 6 bases stayed unmatched. CDR3 length: 12 amino acids. The CDR3 region has the DNA TGCAGCGCTGGACAGGGGACCCACGAGCAGTACGTC. Its translation is CSAGQGTHEQYV.

This clone appeared a few times. V and J are TRBV9 and TRBJ2-5; 11 bases fit TRBD2. With 2 bases clipped from V and 5 bases from J, the junction kept 5 bases outside the gene matches. The CDR3 extends over 15 amino acids. CDR1 is SGDLS and CDR2 is YYNGEE in the germline V gene. CDR3 coding DNA: TGTGCCAGCAGCGTTGGGACTAGCGGCCCTGAGACCCAGTACTTC. This codes for CASSVGTSGPETQYF.

The rearrangement uses TRBV11-3 and TRBJ1-1; 8 bases map to TRBD1. In germline, CDR1 is SGHNT, CDR2 YENEEA. V lost 5 bases to trimming and J lost 2 bases; unmatched junction nucleotides: 7. The CDR3 is made up of 15 amino acids. The CDR3 region has the DNA TGTGCCAGCAGCCCCGGACAGGGATATAACACTGAAGCTTTCTTT. Encoded protein: CASSPGQGYNTEAFF.

About this clone: A junction end diverges from the germline sequence, so it may reflect a read error. The chain recombines TRBV7-9 with TRBJ1-1; 8 bases agree with TRBD1. In germline, CDR1 is SEHNR, CDR2 FQNEAQ (reference sequence). This CDR3 contains 14 residues. The CDR3 nucleotides read TGTTCCAGCAGCGCCGGACAGGGTAACACTGAAGCTTTCTTT. This gives the protein CSSSAGQGNTEAFF. The full variable domain, with the rest looked up from reference TRBV7-9 and TRBJ1-1, is DTGVSQNPRHKITKRGQNVTFRCDPISEHNRLYWYRQTLGQGPEFLTYFQNEAQLEKSRLLSDRFSAERPKGSFSTLEIQRTEQGDSAMYLCSSSAGQGNTEAFFGQGTRLTVV.

This clone was detected only once. This sequence joins TRBV10-2 and TRBJ1-4, with 7 bases that match TRBD1. With V trimmed by 3 bases and J by 5 bases, 15 bases remained unmatched. Germline CDR1 WSHSY, CDR2 SAAADI. The CDR3 spans 18 residues. CDR3 amino acids: CASSEVVTGIYGNEKLFF. As DNA, the CDR3 is TGCGCCAGCAGTGAAGTAGTGACAGGGATCTACGGAAATGAAAAACTGTTTTTT.

This clone was seen a single time. This chain joins TRBV5-1 and TRBJ2-1; 8 bases match TRBD2. CDR3 length: 18 residues. The germline V gene has CDR1 SGHRS and CDR2 YFSETQ. The trim removed 1 base at V and 0 bases at J, leaving 9 bases unmatched. Written as DNA, the CDR3 is TGCGCCAGCAGCTTGCTTGGCGGGGGGCTTCGCTCCTACAATGAGCAGTTCTTC. Translated, it gives CASSLLGGGLRSYNEQFF.

This clone was observed a handful of times. The junction departs from the called germline gene at one end, perhaps through a read error. The chain links TRBV2 to TRBJ1-1; 7 positions match TRBD1. This CDR3 has 13 amino acids. Germline CDR1 and CDR2: SNHLY and FYNNEI. The DNA of the CDR3 is TGTGCCAGCAGGGAAGACAGGGTTGGTGAAGCTTTCTTT. Its translation is CASREDRVGEAFF.

In this sample, this clone turned up once. The chain uses TRBV5-1 and TRBJ1-1; D might be TRBD1 (6 bases). The CDR3 spans 14 residues. CDR1 is SGHRS and CDR2 is YFSETQ in the germline V gene. The V gene lost 4 bases and the J gene lost 6 bases, with 16 bases spanning the gap. The CDR3 region is CASSPSPGDPEAFF. DNA for the CDR3: TGCGCCAGCAGCCCATCCCCAGGGGATCCTGAAGCTTTCTTT. Variable domain in full (rest from reference TRBV5-1 and TRBJ1-1): KAGVTQTPRYLIKTRGQQVTLSCSPISGHRSVSWYQQTPGQGLQFLFEYFSETQRNKGNFPGRFSGRQFSNSRSEMNVSTLELGDSALYLCASSPSPGDPEAFFGQGTRLTVV.

CDR3 region: CASSLAGGTYQETQYF. CDR3 bases: TGTGCCAGCAGCTTGGCCGGGGGGACGTACCAAGAGACCCAGTACTTC. The chain has TRBV5-8 and TRBJ2-5; TRBD2 aligns across 7 bases. Germline V lookup: CDR1 SGHTS, CDR2 YDEGEE. Losses at the gene ends were 0 bases for V and 0 bases for J; bases not matched to a gene: 5. This CDR3 region has 16 residues.

This rearrangement joins TRBV20-1 to TRBJ2-7; the D gene is possibly TRBD1 (6 bases). The CDR3 has 11 amino acids. V lost 7 bases, J lost 0 bases, and 7 bases lay in between. In germline, CDR1 is DFQATT, CDR2 SNEGSKA (reference sequence). CDR3 loop: CSVGASYEQYF. The CDR3 DNA sequence: TGCAGTGTGGGGGCCTCCTACGAGCAGTACTTC.

The J gene is TRBJ2-7, the V gene TRBV5-5; 7 positions agree with TRBD2. The CDR3 consists of 14 residues. With 0 bases clipped from V and 5 bases from J, the junction kept 5 bases outside the gene matches. The germline gives CDR1 SGHKS, CDR2 YYEKEE (reference sequence). CDR3 nucleotides: TGTGCCAGCAGCTTGGCCGGGGGGAGGGACGAGCAGTACTTC. Its translation is CASSLAGGRDEQYF.

The V gene is TRBV28, the J gene TRBJ2-7; D might be TRBD1 (6 bases). This CDR3 has 13 amino acids. The V gene lost 10 bases and the J gene lost 2 bases, with 15 bases spanning the gap. From germline, CDR1 is MDHEN and CDR2 SYDVKM. CDR3 DNA: TGTGCCACCCTACGACAGGAACCCTACGAGCAGTACGTC. This encodes CATLRQEPYEQYV.

The V and J genes are TRBV9 and TRBJ2-7; 11 positions match TRBD2. Germline V gives CDR1 SGDLS, CDR2 YYNGEE. V lost 6 bases, J lost 5 bases, and 7 bases stayed unmatched. The CDR3 spans 14 residues. The CDR3 reads CASTRTSGGHEQYF. CDR3 DNA sequence: TGTGCCAGCACAAGAACTAGCGGGGGCCACGAGCAGTACTTC. Full variable domain (outside the CDR3, taken from reference TRBV9 and TRBJ2-7): DSGVTQTPKHLITATGQRVTLRCSPRSGDLSVYWYQQSLDQGLQFLIQYYNGEERAKGNILERFSAQQFPDLHSELNLSSLELGDSALYFCASTRTSGGHEQYFGPGTRLTVT.

The genes are TRBV28 and TRBJ1-1; no clear D gene. V was pared by 2 bases and J by 0 bases, with 19 bases between. This CDR3 comprises 18 residues. From germline, CDR1 is MDHEN and CDR2 SYDVKM. The DNA for the CDR3 is TGTGCCAGCAGTTTAGTTGATGTAGAGAGTTCGATGAACACTGAAGCTTTCTTT. Encoded protein: CASSLVDVESSMNTEAFF.